The clone carrying this T cell receptor (beta chain) was counted once. As yet, its antigen is unknown. A universal primer site was incorporated via template switching, and the cDNA contained unique molecular identifiers. TCRdb passed the 5' RACE reads through MiXCR, listing each CDR3 protein once. The sample has a few hundred thousand distinct CDR3 sequences, about 24% seen once. The data stem from a study of identical twins. With V trimmed by 3 bases and J by 8 bases, 3 bases remained unmatched. Per the germline V gene, CDR1 is KGHSH and CDR2 is LQKENI. The CDR3 runs to 14 residues. Findings of the study overall: Carriage of fewer insertions was seen in abundant cord blood beta clonotypes, whereas memory repertoires showed none.

These data were also reused for a study on T cells expressing NK-cell markers. According to that study: In a few donors, dominant clonotypes made up 28.3-60.1% of CD3+CD56-NKG2C+ cells.

The chain combines TRBV18 with TRBJ1-6, with 8 bases matching TRBD1. The sequence was obtained from a woman aged 18-29 years in good health. The sequenced material came from CD4+ T cells sorted from blood. This CDR3 reads CASSPDRVYSPLHF. DNA of the CDR3: TGTGCCAGCTCACCGGACAGGGTGTATTCACCCCTCCACTTT.